These 9 T cell receptor beta chains were sequenced from one sample in a study of cytomegalovirus exposure and HLA in healthy donors. Vbeta (60) and Jbeta (13) primers were used in the PCR. Sequencing used immunoSEQ multiplex PCR; TCRdb keeps in-frame clones, though not all of them. The sample consists of fewer than 250,000 clones, about 82% of them appearing once. What was sequenced was PBMCs. These receptor sequences come from a young man in good health and CMV-seronegative.

J is TRBJ2-1 and V is TRBV7-2, with TRBD2 matching 13 bases. Germline V CDR1 and CDR2: SGHTA, FQGNSA. Trimming removed 4 bases from V and 8 bases from J; junction bases left unmatched: 8. CDR3 length equals 16 residues. The CDR3 DNA follows: TGTGCCAGCAGCTCCAGGACTAGCGGGGGCAGGTATGAGCAGTTCTTC. It is translated as CASSSRTSGGRYEQFF.

The V gene is TRBV6-6, the J gene TRBJ2-3; 7 positions agree with TRBD2. The CDR3 has 14 residues. The trim removed 5 bases at V and 1 base at J, leaving 3 bases unmatched. Germline CDR1 is MNHNY and CDR2 is SVGAGI (reference sequence). The CDR3 bases are TGTGCCAGCAGTCGAGCGGGGCGCACAGATACGCAGTATTTT. It yields the protein CASSRAGRTDTQYF.

V usage is TRBV7-8 and J usage is TRBJ1-4; TRBD1 is a possible D gene (5 bases). The V end was cut by 1 base, the J end by 7 bases, with 16 bases between. CDR1 SGHVS and CDR2 FQNEAQ come from the germline V gene. This CDR3 is 16 amino acids long. CDR3 nucleotide sequence: TGTGCCAGCAGCTTAGGAGGGCGGGGACGTGGTGAAAAACTGTTTTTT. This gives the protein CASSLGGRGRGEKLFF. The full variable domain, its missing parts supplied by reference TRBV7-8 and TRBJ1-4, is GAGVSQSPRYKVAKRGQDVALRCDPISGHVSLFWYQQALGQGPEFLTYFQNEAQLDKSGLPSDRFFAERPEGSVSTLKIQRTQQEDSAVYLCASSLGGRGRGEKLFFGSGTQLSVL.

V is TRBV28 and J is TRBJ1-5, with D maybe TRBD1 (6 bases). CDR1 is MDHEN, CDR2 SYDVKM, per germline. Trimming took off 3 bases at V and 6 bases at J, with 15 bases between the two ends. This CDR3 has 15 residues. CDR3 nucleotides: TGTGCCAGCAGTTTCGAAGGGGGGGGCATTCAGCCCCAGCATTTT. It translates to CASSFEGGGIQPQHF. The complete variable domain, with remaining parts taken from reference TRBV28 and TRBJ1-5, reads DVKVTQSSRYLVKRTGEKVFLECVQDMDHENMFWYRQDPGLGLRLIYFSYDVKMKEKGDIPEGYSVSREKKERFSLILESASTNQTSMYLCASSFEGGGIQPQHFGDGTRLSIL.

The chain recombines TRBV27 with TRBJ2-7; weak D call: TRBD2 (5 bases). Germline V CDR1 and CDR2: MNHEY, SMNVEV (reference sequence). The CDR3 is made up of 12 amino acids. V was cut by 6 bases and J by 3 bases, with 9 bases left in between. CDR3 DNA sequence: TGTGCCAGCAGCCATCGGGGCTACGAGCAGTACTTC. Its protein is CASSHRGYEQYF.

This clone was seen a few times. The chain recombines TRBV2 with TRBJ2-1; 7 bases fit TRBD2. Germline CDR1 SNHLY, CDR2 FYNNEI. J lost 6 bases, V lost 4 bases, and 6 bases had no gene match. This CDR3 region has 14 residues. CDR3: CASSVEGLSNEQFF. As DNA, the CDR3 is TGTGCCAGCAGTGTAGAGGGACTAAGCAATGAGCAGTTCTTC.

The V and J genes are TRBV19 and TRBJ2-1, with 11 bases that match TRBD2. Germline V CDR1 and CDR2: LNHDA, SQIVND (reference sequence). The trim removed 4 bases at V and 12 bases at J, leaving 8 bases unmatched. The CDR3 totals 14 residues. The CDR3 loop reads CASSTIAGGPRQFF. The CDR3 region has the DNA TGTGCCAGTAGTACCATAGCGGGGGGGCCCCGGCAGTTCTTC. Filled out from reference TRBV19 and TRBJ2-1, the complete variable domain reads DGGITQSPKYLFRKEGQNVTLSCEQNLNHDAMYWYRQDPGQGLRLIYYSQIVNDFQKGDIAEGYSVSREKKESFPLTVTSAQKNPTAFYLCASSTIAGGPRQFFGPGTRLTVL.

This clone has a handful of counts. The chain is built from TRBV6-5 and TRBJ1-5, with TRBD1 as a possible D gene (5 bases). The V end was cut by 5 bases, the J end by 5 bases, with 16 bases between. The CDR3 length is 15 residues. Germline CDR1 is MNHEY and CDR2 is SVGAGI. The DNA for the CDR3 is TGTGCCAGCAGTCCCCTGGTAGGGGCAGATCAGCCCCAGCATTTT. Its protein product is CASSPLVGADQPQHF.

As DNA, the CDR3 is TGTGCCAGCAGTCAAGCCGGACTAGCGGGGGGGCGGGTATTCAATGAGCAGTTCTTC. It encodes CASSQAGLAGGRVFNEQFF. The chain links TRBV28 to TRBJ2-1; TRBD2 aligns across 15 bases. V trimming: 5 bases; J trimming: 6 bases; junction bases outside the gene matches: 14. Germline CDR1 reads MDHEN; CDR2 reads SYDVKM. The CDR3 is 19 residues long.